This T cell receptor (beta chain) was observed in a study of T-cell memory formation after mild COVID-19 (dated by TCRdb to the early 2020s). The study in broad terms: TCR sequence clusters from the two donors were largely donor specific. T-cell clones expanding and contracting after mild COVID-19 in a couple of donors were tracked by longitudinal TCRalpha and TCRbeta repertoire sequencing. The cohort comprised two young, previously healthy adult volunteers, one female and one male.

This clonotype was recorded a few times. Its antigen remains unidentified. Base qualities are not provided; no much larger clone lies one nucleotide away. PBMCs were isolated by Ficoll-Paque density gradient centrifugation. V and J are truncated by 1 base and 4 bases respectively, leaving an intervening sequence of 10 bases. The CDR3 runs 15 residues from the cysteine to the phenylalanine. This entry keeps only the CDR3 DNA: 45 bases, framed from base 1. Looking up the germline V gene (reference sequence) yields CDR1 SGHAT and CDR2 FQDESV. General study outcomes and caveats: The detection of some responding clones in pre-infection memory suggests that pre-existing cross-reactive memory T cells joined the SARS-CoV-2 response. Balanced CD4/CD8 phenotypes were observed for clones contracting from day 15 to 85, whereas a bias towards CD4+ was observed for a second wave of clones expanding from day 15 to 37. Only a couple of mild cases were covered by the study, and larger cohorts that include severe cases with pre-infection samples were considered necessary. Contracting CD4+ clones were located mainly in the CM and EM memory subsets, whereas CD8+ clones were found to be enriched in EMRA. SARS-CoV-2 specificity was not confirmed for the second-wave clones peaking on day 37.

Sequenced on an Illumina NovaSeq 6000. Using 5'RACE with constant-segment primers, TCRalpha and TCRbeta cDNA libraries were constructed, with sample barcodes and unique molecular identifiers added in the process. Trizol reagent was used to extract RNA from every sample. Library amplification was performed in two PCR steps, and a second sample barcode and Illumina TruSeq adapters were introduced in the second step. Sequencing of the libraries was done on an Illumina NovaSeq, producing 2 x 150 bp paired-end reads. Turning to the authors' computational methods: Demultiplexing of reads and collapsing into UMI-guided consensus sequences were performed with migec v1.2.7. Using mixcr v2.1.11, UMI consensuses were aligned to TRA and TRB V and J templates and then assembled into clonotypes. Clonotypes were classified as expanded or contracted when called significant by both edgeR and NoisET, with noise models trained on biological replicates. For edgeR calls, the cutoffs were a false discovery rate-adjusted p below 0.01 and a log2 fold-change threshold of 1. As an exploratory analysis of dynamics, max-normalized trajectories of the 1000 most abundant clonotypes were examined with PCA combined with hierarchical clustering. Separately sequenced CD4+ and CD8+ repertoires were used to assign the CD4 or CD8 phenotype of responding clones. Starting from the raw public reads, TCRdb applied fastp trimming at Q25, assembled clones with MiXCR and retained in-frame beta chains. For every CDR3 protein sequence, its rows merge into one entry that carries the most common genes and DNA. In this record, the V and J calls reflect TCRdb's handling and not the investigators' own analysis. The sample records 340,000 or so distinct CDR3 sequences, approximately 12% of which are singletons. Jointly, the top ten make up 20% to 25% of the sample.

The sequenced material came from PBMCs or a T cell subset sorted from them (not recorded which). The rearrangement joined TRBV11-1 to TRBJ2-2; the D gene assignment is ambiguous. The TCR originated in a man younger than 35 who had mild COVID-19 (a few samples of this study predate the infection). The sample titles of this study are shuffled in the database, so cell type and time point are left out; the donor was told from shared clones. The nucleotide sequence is TGTGCCAGCAGCTTAGGGGTCGTATCCACCGGGGAGCTGTTTTTT. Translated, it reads CASSLGVVSTGELFF.